The 10 T cell receptor beta chains presented below share a single source sample, sequenced in a study of metastatic and nonmetastatic thyroid tumors. MiXCR was used by TCRdb to re-call the PCR reads. The table shows tens of thousands of clones, with roughly an eighth occurring only once. Thyroid surgery had not been preceded by any treatment in any patient. The sequenced sample was blood. Source of these receptors: a female donor with papillary thyroid cancer or a benign thyroid nodule (not recorded which). Some clones in this sample may be carry-over from other donors' samples.

This clone has a count of ten or more. The V gene is TRBV28, the J gene TRBJ2-7; 9 bases fit TRBD1. The CDR3 loop spans 15 amino acids. J gave up 2 bases and V 1 base, and 3 bases lay outside the gene matches. The germline V gene has CDR1 MDHEN and CDR2 SYDVKM. The CDR3 region has the DNA TGTGCCAGCAGTTTATTAGGGACAGGGACCTACGAGCAGTACTTC. Its translation is CASSLLGTGTYEQYF.

This clone was seen ten or more times. The V call is TRBV20-1, the J call TRBJ2-1; possibly TRBD2 for D (5 bases). The CDR3 runs 12 residues. Germline-derived CDR1 and CDR2 are DFQATT and SNEGSKA (reference sequence). Trimming pared 5 bases from V and 5 bases from J, leaving 10 bases between. The CDR3 nucleotides read TGCAGTGCTCGGCGGGCCAACAATGAGCAGTTCTTC. Residues: CSARRANNEQFF.

By sample share, this clone is medium-sized (0.01 to 0.1%). V and J are TRBV11-2 and TRBJ2-3; the match to TRBD2 covers 15 bases. Germline-derived CDR1 and CDR2 are SGHAT and FQNNGV. The ends lost 6 bases at V and 6 bases at J; junction bases unmatched: 7. CDR3 length: 16 residues. In nucleotides, the CDR3 is TGTGCCAGCAGATCCCCCGGGACTAGCGGGAGGGATACGCAGTATTTT. It is translated as CASRSPGTSGRDTQYF.

This clone was counted many times. This chain joins TRBV20-1 and TRBJ2-5; 9 bases map to TRBD2. CDR1 DFQATT and CDR2 SNEGSKA come from the germline V gene (reference sequence). V shed 6 bases and J 2 bases; nucleotides not matched to a gene: 19. The CDR3 length is 18 residues. The chain's CDR3 is CSANPRGGRDLIQETQYF. The CDR3 coding sequence is TGCAGTGCAAACCCCCGGGGCGGGAGGGACCTAATTCAAGAGACCCAGTACTTC.

As regards this clone: The junction shows a germline mismatch at one end, possibly a read error. The chain combines TRBV6-2 or TRBV6-3 with TRBJ1-1, with a tentative D call TRBD1 (6 bases). The CDR3 runs 13 residues. Germline CDR1 is MNHEY and CDR2 is SVGEGT. The CDR3 nucleotides are TGTTCCAGCAGGGGAGAGCGTAACACTGAAGCTTTCTTT. Translated: CSSRGERNTEAFF.

This clone was detected ten times or more. The rearrangement links TRBV18 to TRBJ1-1; no reliable D call. Germline V CDR1 and CDR2: KGHSH, LQKENI. V gave up 4 bases and J gave up 4 bases, with 19 bases separating them. The CDR3 sequence is 16 residues long. The CDR3 DNA follows: TGTGCCAGCTCACGACGGACGTCGGACTTGGGCACTGAAGCTTTCTTT. Translation gives CASSRRTSDLGTEAFF.

The rearrangement uses TRBV9 and TRBJ1-2; D is undetermined. Germline CDR1 SGDLS, CDR2 YYNGEE. V lost 3 bases to trimming and J lost 3 bases, with 12 bases between them. The length of the CDR3 is 14 residues. The chain's CDR3 is CASSDSAEYYGYTF. The CDR3 coding sequence is TGTGCCAGCAGCGACAGCGCGGAATACTATGGCTACACCTTC.

This clone was recorded at least ten times. The chain couples TRBV15 to TRBJ2-3; 11 positions agree with TRBD2. The germline CDR1 and CDR2 sequences are LNHNV and YYDKDF (reference sequence). V was clipped by 5 bases and J by 1 base; unmatched bases: 5. The CDR3 consists of 16 residues. The CDR3 DNA reads as TGTGCCACCAGCCCCGGGACTAGCGGACGCACAGATACGCAGTATTTT. Amino acids: CATSPGTSGRTDTQYF.

This clone was seen ten or more times. The gene calls are TRBV30 and TRBJ1-2; D remains ambiguous. Germline V gene sequence: CDR1 GTSNPN, CDR2 SVGIG (reference sequence). The CDR3 consists of 13 residues. V gave up 2 bases and J gave up 0 bases, with 7 bases separating them. Written as DNA, the CDR3 is TGTGCCTGGAGTAGGCAGACTAACTATGGCTACACCTTC. Translated, it gives CAWSRQTNYGYTF.

This clone was seen at least ten times. This same CDR3 is encoded by further DNA sequences in the sample. The genes are TRBV28 and TRBJ2-7, with D maybe TRBD1 (5 bases). V was clipped by 5 bases and J by 4 bases, with 9 bases between them. CDR1 MDHEN and CDR2 SYDVKM come from the germline V gene. The CDR3 loop spans 12 amino acids. This CDR3 is CASSVQVYEQYF. DNA for the CDR3: TGTGCCAGCAGTGTACAGGTTTACGAGCAGTACTTC.